Following are 13 T cell receptor beta chains from one sample sequenced in a study of T cell responses to AZD1222 COVID-19 vaccine. Sequencing was performed with immunoSEQ multiplex PCR; in TCRdb, only in-frame clones are kept and a portion is missing. The sample has around 130,000 clones; over 85% are singletons. This specimen consisted of peripheral blood, obtained 28 days after the second AZD1222 dose. These receptors came from an adult who received the AZD1222 COVID-19 vaccine.

The chain is built from TRBV28 and TRBJ2-1, with D possibly being TRBD2 (6 bases). Germline CDR1 is MDHEN and CDR2 is SYDVKM. Deletions cut 5 bases from V and 12 bases from J, with 23 bases between. There are 15 residues in the CDR3. The CDR3 DNA reads TGTGCCAGCAGTGGAGCGGGCCTAGTTCCACACACGCAGTTCTTC. Its translation is CASSGAGLVPHTQFF.

This chain links TRBV25-1 with TRBJ1-6, with TRBD1 matching over 12 bases. The J segment lost 8 bases and the V segment lost 4 bases, leaving 6 bases of the junction unmatched. This CDR3 is built from 16 residues. The germline gives CDR1 MGHDK, CDR2 SYGVNS. The CDR3 here is CASSVPGQGAYSPLHF. CDR3 coding DNA: TGTGCCAGCAGTGTCCCGGGACAGGGGGCTTATTCACCCCTCCACTTT.

The rearrangement uses TRBV9 and TRBJ1-2, with D hard to call. Trimming left V 6 bases short and J 4 bases short, with 10 bases between. CDR3 size: 12 residues. Germline-derived CDR1 and CDR2 are SGDLS and YYNGEE. CDR3 in amino acids: CASNRDIYGYTF. The DNA of the CDR3 is TGTGCCAGCAATCGGGATATCTATGGCTACACCTTC.

The chain links TRBV10-3 to TRBJ1-1; the D gene is possibly TRBD1 (5 bases). V lost 3 bases to trimming and J lost 3 bases, with 14 bases between them. Per germline, CDR1 ENHRY and CDR2 SYGVKD. This CDR3 spans 15 amino acids. CDR3 sequence reads: CAISDPRVGDTEAFF. The DNA for the CDR3 is TGTGCCATCAGTGACCCCAGGGTGGGGGACACTGAAGCTTTCTTT.

This clone was seen once. The chain has TRBV3-1 (or the pseudogene TRBV3-2) and TRBJ1-2, with 8 bases that match TRBD1. Germline loops: CDR1 LGHDT, CDR2 YNNKEL (reference sequence). Germline trimming cut 2 bases from V and 7 bases from J; bases unmatched to any gene: 6. The CDR3 is 14 residues long. The CDR3: CASSQFGQGSGYTF. In nucleotides, the CDR3 is TGTGCCAGCAGCCAATTTGGACAGGGAAGTGGCTACACCTTC.

The chain carries TRBV7-3 and TRBJ2-3; 9 bases align to TRBD2. The CDR3 runs 15 residues. The germline CDR1 and CDR2 sequences are SGHTA and FQGTGA. V lost 0 bases, J lost 5 bases, and 3 bases stayed unmatched. This CDR3 is CASSLTSGSLDTQYF. The DNA of the CDR3 is TGTGCCAGCAGCTTAACTAGCGGGAGTTTAGATACGCAGTATTTT.

The V call is TRBV6-5, the J call TRBJ1-1; D gene ambiguous. The CDR3 loop spans 13 amino acids. Trimming removed 6 bases at V and 1 base at J, with 9 bases between. From germline, CDR1 is MNHEY and CDR2 SVGAGI. The DNA of the CDR3 is TGTGCCAGCAGCCTAGACAAGAACACTGAAGCTTTCTTT. Encoded protein: CASSLDKNTEAFF.

J is TRBJ1-2 and V is TRBV19, with TRBD1 matching over 7 bases. Trimming cost V 6 bases and J 3 bases; bases outside gene matches: 7. The CDR3 totals 14 residues. The germline CDR1 and CDR2 sequences are LNHDA and SQIVND (reference sequence). The CDR3, as DNA: TGTGCCAGTAGAAGACAGGGAGGGGACTATGGCTACACCTTC. It yields the protein CASRRQGGDYGYTF. Together with reference TRBV19 and TRBJ1-2, the CDR3 gives the full variable domain: DGGITQSPKYLFRKEGQNVTLSCEQNLNHDAMYWYRQDPGQGLRLIYYSQIVNDFQKGDIAEGYSVSREKKESFPLTVTSAQKNPTAFYLCASRRQGGDYGYTFGSGTRLTVV.

This chain uses TRBV13 with TRBJ1-3, with D possibly matching TRBD1 (5 bases). V shed 5 bases and J shed 0 bases, with 14 bases lying between them. Germline V CDR1 and CDR2: PRHDT, FYEKMQ (reference sequence). CDR3 length: 16 amino acids. In DNA, the CDR3 is TGTGCCAGCAGCCCCCGTAGGGGCGACTCTGGAAACACCATATATTTT. It is translated as CASSPRRGDSGNTIYF.

V usage is TRBV27 and J usage is TRBJ1-1; TRBD1 is a possible D gene (6 bases). This CDR3 contains 14 residues. V was shortened by 3 bases and J by 4 bases, with 12 bases between the two germline ends. Germline CDR1 reads MNHEY; CDR2 reads SMNVEV (reference sequence). The CDR3 coding sequence is TGTGCCAGCAGTTTGGGTAGGGGGTTCACTGAAGCTTTCTTT. Protein product: CASSLGRGFTEAFF.

The chain joins TRBV27 to TRBJ1-2, with 7 bases lining up with TRBD1. The germline V gene has CDR1 MNHEY and CDR2 SMNVEV (reference sequence). V dropped 6 bases and J dropped 4; count of bases not matched to a gene: 5. This CDR3 spans 13 amino acids. The CDR3 region has the DNA TGTGCCAGCAGACCGGACAGGACCTATGGCTACACCTTC. Translating gives CASRPDRTYGYTF.

The chain carries TRBV28 and TRBJ1-3; perhaps TRBD1 as D (5 bases). The CDR3 is made up of 13 amino acids. V shed 5 bases and J shed 2 bases, with 7 bases lying between them. Germline V gene data show CDR1 as MDHEN and CDR2 as SYDVKM. The CDR3 coding sequence is TGTGCCAGCAGTCCAGGGCCTGGAAACACCATATATTTT. It specifies CASSPGPGNTIYF.

The genes are TRBV30 and TRBJ1-2; no firm D call. This CDR3 is 13 amino acids long. The germline CDR1 and CDR2 sequences are GTSNPN and SVGIG (reference sequence). The V and J ends lost 8 bases and 4 bases respectively, with 17 bases between them. CDR3 region: CARRPLGSYGYTF. The CDR3 DNA reads as TGTGCCCGGCGGCCTCTTGGGAGCTATGGCTACACCTTC.